This T cell receptor (beta chain) was sequenced in a study of shared clonotypes between healthy human individuals. About the study: Donors had three CD4 naive, three CD4 memory, two CD8 naive and one CD8 memory plate apiece.

Sequencing used immunoSEQ multiplex PCR; TCRdb keeps in-frame clones, though not all of them. This sample has 800,000 to 1,200,000 clones, with 75% to 85% found just once. Points from the study as a whole: Clonotypes that were shared across a handful of donors made up roughly 5.2% of naive CD4 clonotypes.

This clone was seen ten or more times. Its antigen is as yet unknown. Germline V gene lookup returns CDR1 SQVTM and CDR2 ANQGSEA. The CDR3 sequence is 12 residues long. V gave up 2 bases and J gave up 8 bases, with 12 bases separating them. Donors included only healthy HIV-negative adults lacking recent acute infections or vaccinations. All participating donors were Caucasian adults from Nashville, Tennessee. V is TRBV29-1 and J is TRBJ1-1; TRBD1 might be the D (5 bases). Sequencing was performed on memory CD4+ T cells from PBMCs. Subset noted: CD45RA-negative fraction. The sequence was collected from a man younger than 35 in good health. Some clones in this sample may be carry-over from other donors' samples. The CDR3 here is CSVEIVDREAFF. CDR3 bases: TGCAGCGTTGAAATTGTTGACAGAGAAGCTTTCTTT.